The entry that follows covers one TCR beta chain sequence. The sample belongs to a study of blood T cell repertoires in COVID-19. Study-level information: Sample material is recorded as cDNA or gDNA derived from T cells, B-cell-depleted T cells, or PBMCs.

V lost 5 bases, J lost 5 bases, and 14 bases lay in between. Looked up from germline, CDR1 is SEHNR and CDR2 is FQNEAQ (reference sequence). There are 14 residues in the CDR3. The authors' processing: Scientists estimated how many nucleated cells there were by amplifying reference gene primers. Here immunoSEQ multiplex PCR was the method, and the copy in TCRdb shows in-frame clones only, minus some. That table gives V, J and clone size, and the DNA gave D and trimming. The sample holds about 90,000 clones, approximately 89% seen once. J is TRBJ2-3 and V is TRBV7-9; D perhaps matches TRBD1 (6 bases). The sequencing input was peripheral blood. The TCR sequence derives from a human donor in a cohort sampled during active COVID-19. The CDR3 DNA reads TGTGCCAGCAGCCGGTCATCAGGGGAAGATACGCAGTATTTT. Translating it yields CASSRSSGEDTQYF. The full variable domain, in which reference TRBV7-9 and TRBJ2-3 provide the parts outside the CDR3, is DTGVSQNPRHKITKRGQNVTFRCDPISEHNRLYWYRQTLGQGPEFLTYFQNEAQLEKSRLLSDRFSAERPKGSFSTLEIQRTEQGDSAMYLCASSRSSGEDTQYFGPGTRLTVL.